The clone carrying this TCR beta chain was seen ten or more times. What it recognizes is unknown. These data come from a study of T-cell reconstitution after alpha-beta-depleted transplantation in children. Study-wide points: About two months after transplant, alpha-beta T cells reportedly came from several hundred expanded graft clones. Newly produced T cells mostly accounted for T-cell counts and diversity one year post-transplant. Recipient T cells and thymic progenitors that survived were the source of the high TCRbeta diversity seen at day 60 in some patients.

Trimming took off 0 bases at V and 4 bases at J, with 18 bases between the two ends. The length of the CDR3 is 17 residues. Germline V gives CDR1 MNHEY, CDR2 SVGAGI. Unique molecular identifiers were built into the TCRbeta library. TCRdb recomputed calls from the PCR reads with MiXCR, one row per CDR3 protein. The sample contains around 500,000 distinct CDR3 sequences, under 30% of which appear only once. The sequence came from a boy in the first two years of life who had a stem cell transplant for acute myeloid leukemia, so the T cells may come from the graft donor. Here the sequenced sample was PBMCs, mostly from graft donor cells, taken 360 days after TCRalphabeta/CD19-depleted stem cell transplant. This chain links TRBV6-5 with TRBJ1-2; a weak D match, TRBD1 (6 bases). This CDR3 reads CASSYSTAGASGYGYTF. The CDR3 nucleotides are TGTGCCAGCAGTTACTCGACGGCGGGGGCCTCAGGCTATGGCTACACCTTC.